Shown below are 5 T cell receptor beta chains from a single sample sequenced in a study of technical replicates of blood from a handful of donors. The repertoire was sequenced with immunoSEQ multiplex PCR; TCRdb's copy has only in-frame clones and lacks some. The data contain approximately 53,000 clones, about 96% of them seen just once; the ten biggest clones take up under 0.45%. The specimen sequenced was T cells isolated from PBMCs. These TCRs come from a human donor in good health.

The V gene is TRBV5-1, the J gene TRBJ2-5, with unresolved D. V gave up 0 bases and J gave up 5 bases, with 11 bases separating them. The germline V gene has CDR1 SGHRS and CDR2 YFSETQ. CDR3 length equals 14 residues. CDR3 loop: CASSLDRWLETQYF. The CDR3, as DNA: TGCGCCAGCAGCTTGGACAGATGGTTGGAGACCCAGTACTTC.

The chain has TRBV5-4 and TRBJ2-7, with 9 bases matching TRBD1. CDR3 length equals 17 residues. J lost 2 bases, V lost 5 bases, and 14 bases had no gene match. Germline assignment: CDR1 SGHNT and CDR2 YYREEE (reference sequence). CDR3 region: CASSFFRTDRGTYEQYF. Here the CDR3 DNA reads TGTGCCAGCAGTTTTTTCAGGACGGACAGGGGTACCTACGAGCAGTACTTC.

The V call is TRBV6-4, the J call TRBJ2-7; 10 nucleotides align to TRBD2. CDR3 size: 15 residues. V lost 3 bases, J lost 7 bases, and 9 bases stayed unmatched. Germline V gene sequence: CDR1 MRHNA, CDR2 SNTAGT. The CDR3 DNA reads TGTGCCAGCAGTGAACAAGCGGGAGGGCCTGGGGAGCAGTACTTC. This codes for CASSEQAGGPGEQYF.

The gene calls are TRBV28 and TRBJ2-3; D is perhaps TRBD1 (6 bases). The V end lost 3 bases, the J end lost 0 bases, and 7 bases lay between the germline ends. CDR1 is MDHEN and CDR2 is SYDVKM in the germline V gene. The CDR3 is 14 amino acids. The CDR3, as DNA: TGTGCCAGCAGTTTGGGGGCTAGCACAGATACGCAGTATTTT. Residues: CASSLGASTDTQYF.

This clone has a single count. The chain carries TRBV18 and TRBJ2-5; D not certain. V lost 3 bases to trimming and J lost 2 bases, with 10 bases between them. Germline CDR1 reads KGHSH; CDR2 reads LQKENI. This CDR3 spans 14 amino acids. CDR3 DNA: TGTGCCAGCTCACCGGCCGGGTTGCAAGAGACCCAGTACTTC. It yields the protein CASSPAGLQETQYF.